Below are 25 T cell receptor beta chains sequenced from a single sample in a study of human T cells and chemical hapten exposure. TCRdb analysed the RACE reads with MiXCR anew, one entry per CDR3 protein. In the table there are 190,000 or so distinct CDR3 sequences, around 30% of which are singletons. The time point was: pre-sensitization, week 0. Treatment indicated: therapeutic diphenylcyclopropenone sensitization with weekly scalp DPC. The sequences come from whole blood, collected in connection with sensitization to the hapten diphenylcyclopropenone (DPC). These receptors came from a woman in her 30s with alopecia areata. Some clones in this sample may be carry-over from other donors' samples.

This chain links TRBV10-2 with TRBJ1-2, with D perhaps TRBD1 (6 bases). The V and J ends lost 6 bases and 3 bases respectively, with 8 bases between them. The CDR3 sequence is 12 residues long. The germline V gene encodes CDR1 WSHSY and CDR2 SAAADI. CDR3 region: CASSDRHYGYTF. Here the CDR3 DNA reads TGCGCCAGCAGCGACAGGCACTATGGCTACACCTTC.

The chain is built from TRBV4-3 and TRBJ2-5; no clear D. Germline CDR1 is LGHNA and CDR2 is YSLEER. V lost 0 bases, J lost 5 bases, and 7 bases lay in between. The CDR3 extends over 13 amino acids. The CDR3 DNA is TGCGCCAGCAGCCAAGATGAATGGGAGACCCAGTACTTC. Amino acids: CASSQDEWETQYF.

The chain employs TRBV28 and TRBJ1-6; 8 bases match TRBD1. The CDR3 sequence is 15 residues long. V lost 5 bases to trimming and J lost 10 bases; unmatched junction nucleotides: 10. Germline CDR1 and CDR2: MDHEN and SYDVKM. This CDR3 is CASSTLAGGRSPLHF. In DNA form, the CDR3 reads TGTGCCAGCAGTACCCTGGCAGGGGGCAGGTCACCCCTCCACTTT. Filled out from reference TRBV28 and TRBJ1-6, the complete variable domain reads DVKVTQSSRYLVKRTGEKVFLECVQDMDHENMFWYRQDPGLGLRLIYFSYDVKMKEKGDIPEGYSVSREKKERFSLILESASTNQTSMYLCASSTLAGGRSPLHFGNGTRLTVT.

This clonotype has only one observation. The chain is built from TRBV28 and TRBJ1-1; D not certain. Trimming cost V 6 bases and J 3 bases, with 14 bases left between them. This CDR3 region has 14 residues. From germline, CDR1 is MDHEN and CDR2 SYDVKM. The CDR3 spells CASSSPGRYTEAFF. The CDR3 DNA sequence: TGTGCCAGCAGCTCCCCAGGACGGTACACTGAAGCTTTCTTT.

Only a few counts were recorded for this clonotype. This chain links TRBV20-1 with TRBJ1-1; possible D gene TRBD1, 5 bases. The CDR3 has 13 residues. Trimming stripped 5 bases from V and 0 bases from J, with 10 bases between. Germline CDR1 is DFQATT and CDR2 is SNEGSKA (reference sequence). In DNA, the CDR3 is TGCAGTGCTGTCAGACAGTTGAACACTGAAGCTTTCTTT. Translated, it gives CSAVRQLNTEAFF.

This clonotype was detected only a few times. The chain links TRBV5-1 to TRBJ2-6; unclear D gene. CDR1 is SGHRS, CDR2 YFSETQ, per germline. V gave up 2 bases and J gave up 0 bases, with 6 bases separating them. The CDR3 spans 15 residues. This CDR3 reads CASSFGGSGANVLTF. CDR3 nucleotide sequence: TGCGCCAGCAGCTTCGGCGGCTCTGGGGCCAACGTCCTGACTTTC.

This clonotype occurred a few times. The rearrangement uses TRBV7-9 and TRBJ2-1; 10 bases line up with TRBD2. Trimming removed 7 bases from V and 3 bases from J; junction bases left unmatched: 9. Germline V gene lookup returns CDR1 SEHNR and CDR2 FQNEAQ (reference sequence). This CDR3 is built from 16 residues. The CDR3 coding sequence is TGTGCCAGCATCCAGAGCGGACTAGCGGACTACAATGAGCAGTTCTTC. Amino acids: CASIQSGLADYNEQFF.

In this sample, this clonotype turned up a few times. The chain employs TRBV5-4 and TRBJ1-1; possible D gene TRBD1, 6 bases. The V end was cut by 0 bases, the J end by 3 bases, with 9 bases between. CDR3 size: 14 residues. CDR1 SGHNT and CDR2 YYREEE come from the germline V gene (reference sequence). Here the CDR3 DNA reads TGTGCCAGCAGCTTGGGGGGGCGGTACACTGAAGCTTTCTTT. Amino acid sequence: CASSLGGRYTEAFF. Together with reference TRBV5-4 and TRBJ1-1, the CDR3 gives the full variable domain: ETGVTQSPTHLIKTRGQQVTLRCSSQSGHNTVSWYQQALGQGPQFIFQYYREEENGRGNFPPRFSGLQFPNYSSELNVNALELDDSALYLCASSLGGRYTEAFFGQGTRLTVV.

The genes are TRBV4-2 and TRBJ1-4; D remains ambiguous. Trimming took 2 bases from V and 8 from J, leaving 9 bases between them. This CDR3 spans 13 amino acids. CDR1 and CDR2 from the germline V gene are LGHNA and YNFKEQ. This CDR3 reads CASSQYSEEKLFF. The DNA of the CDR3 is TGTGCCAGCAGCCAATATTCAGAAGAAAAACTGTTTTTT.

The chain employs TRBV5-1 and TRBJ2-1; 13 nucleotides agree with TRBD2. There are 15 residues in the CDR3. J lost 6 bases, V lost 6 bases, and 6 bases had no gene match. Germline V lookup: CDR1 SGHRS, CDR2 YFSETQ. The CDR3 DNA sequence: TGCGCCAGCACCGGGACTAGCGGGGAGAGCAATGAGCAGTTCTTC. Amino acid sequence: CASTGTSGESNEQFF.

This clonotype appeared many times. The chain is built from TRBV5-1 and TRBJ1-3, with D possibly matching TRBD1 (5 bases). This CDR3 comprises 13 residues. V lost 3 bases, J lost 4 bases, and 8 bases lay in between. CDR1 and CDR2 from the germline V gene are SGHRS and YFSETQ. The CDR3 nucleotides read TGCGCCAGCAGCTCCCGACAGGGAAACACCATATATTTT. Its translation: CASSSRQGNTIYF.

CDR3 bases: TGTGCCAGCAGCCCCTCTGCGTCAACTGGGGCCAACGTCCTGACTTTC. This translates into CASSPSASTGANVLTF. The chain couples TRBV7-2 to TRBJ2-6; D remains ambiguous. This CDR3 has 16 amino acids. In germline, CDR1 is SGHTA, CDR2 FQGNSA. V was cut by 5 bases and J by 2 bases, with 13 bases left in between.

The CDR3 nucleotides read TGCAGCGTCGGACAGCCTTCGAACACTGAAGCTTTCTTT. Its translation is CSVGQPSNTEAFF. The chain is built from TRBV29-1 and TRBJ1-1; perhaps TRBD1 as D (6 bases). This CDR3 has 13 amino acids. CDR1 and CDR2 from the germline V gene are SQVTM and ANQGSEA. Trimming took 6 bases from V and 1 from J, leaving 12 bases between them.

V usage is TRBV13 and J usage is TRBJ2-1, with 12 bases that match TRBD1. CDR1 and CDR2 (germline): PRHDT, FYEKMQ (reference sequence). The junction had 12 bases not matched to a gene; V was cut back by 6 bases and J by 6 bases. The CDR3 extends over 17 amino acids. The CDR3 DNA follows: TGTGCCAGCAGTCACCGCAAGGGGACAGGGGGCATCAATGAGCAGTTCTTC. Its translation: CASSHRKGTGGINEQFF.

The CDR3 sequence is CASLQGNYNEQFF. As DNA, the CDR3 is TGTGCCAGCCTCCAGGGAAACTACAATGAGCAGTTCTTC. J is TRBJ2-1 and V is TRBV2, with a possible D match to TRBD1 (5 bases). V dropped 8 bases and J dropped 3 bases, with 11 bases sitting between them. Germline V lookup: CDR1 SNHLY, CDR2 FYNNEI. The CDR3 covers 13 residues. Complete variable domain (other parts from reference TRBV2 and TRBJ2-1): EPEVTQTPSHQVTQMGQEVILRCVPISNHLYFYWYRQILGQKVEFLVSFYNNEISEKSEIFDDQFSVERPDGSNFTLKIRSTKLEDSAMYFCASLQGNYNEQFFGPGTRLTVL.

The CDR3 region has the DNA TGCGCCAGCAGCCAAGATCAAATCGGGGCCGGGGAGCTGTTTTTT. The encoded protein is CASSQDQIGAGELFF. V usage is TRBV4-3 and J usage is TRBJ2-2; weak D call: TRBD2 (5 bases). Germline CDR1 reads LGHNA; CDR2 reads YSLEER. Trimming removed 0 bases from V and 6 bases from J, with 11 bases in between. This CDR3 is built from 15 residues.

J is TRBJ2-1 and V is TRBV6-1; 10 bases fit TRBD1. Germline V gene sequence: CDR1 MNHNS, CDR2 SASEGT. J lost 4 bases, V lost 3 bases, and 3 bases had no gene match. CDR3 length: 15 residues. The CDR3 coding sequence is TGTGCCAGCAGTGAGACAGGGGGCGCTTACAATGAGCAGTTCTTC. This codes for CASSETGGAYNEQFF.

This clonotype has just a few counts. The rearrangement links TRBV7-2 to TRBJ2-3, with 11 bases matching TRBD2. After removal of 4 bases from V and 2 bases from J, the junction contained 5 bases not matched to a gene. CDR1 is SGHTA, CDR2 FQGNSA, per germline. The CDR3 contains 16 residues. Here the CDR3 reads CASSSGTSGYTDTQYF. The CDR3 DNA reads as TGTGCCAGCAGCTCCGGGACTAGCGGATACACAGATACGCAGTATTTT.

The chain links TRBV30 to TRBJ1-2; D is possibly TRBD1 (6 bases). The CDR3 spans 12 residues. V was pared by 4 bases and J by 7 bases, with 13 bases between. Germline-derived CDR1 and CDR2 are GTSNPN and SVGIG (reference sequence). The CDR3 nucleotides read TGTGCCTGGACTGCGGGGGCGGTTGGCTACACCTTC. It translates to CAWTAGAVGYTF.

This clonotype was observed a few times. V and J are TRBV4-1 and TRBJ1-2; 7 bases agree with TRBD1. The CDR3 covers 12 residues. Germline CDR1 and CDR2: MGHRA and YSYEKL. The V and J ends lost 5 bases and 8 bases, in that order; junction bases with no gene match: 5. As DNA, the CDR3 is TGCGCCAGCAGCTTTACAGGGGTAGGCTACACCTTC. This codes for CASSFTGVGYTF.

This clonotype was observed a handful of times. The genes are TRBV5-1 and TRBJ2-7, with 8 bases lining up with TRBD1. The CDR3 runs to 15 residues. The junction had 9 bases not matched to a gene; V was cut back by 5 bases and J by 2 bases. From germline, CDR1 is SGHRS and CDR2 YFSETQ. CDR3: CASSLNQGATYEQYF. As DNA, the CDR3 is TGCGCCAGCAGTTTAAATCAGGGGGCGACCTACGAGCAGTACTTC.

This clonotype came up a few times. The rearrangement joins TRBV11-2 to TRBJ2-3, with TRBD2 matching over 8 bases. Unmatched junction bases numbered 4, after V lost 3 bases and J lost 2 bases. Germline CDR1 SGHAT, CDR2 FQNNGV. CDR3 length: 15 amino acids. CDR3 sequence: CASSFWRGVTDTQYF. CDR3 bases: TGTGCCAGCAGCTTTTGGCGGGGGGTCACAGATACGCAGTATTTT.

V gene TRBV15 combines with J gene TRBJ2-1, with TRBD2 as a possible D gene (6 bases). There are 14 residues in the CDR3. Deletions cut 5 bases from V and 4 bases from J, with 12 bases between. CDR1 and CDR2 from the germline V gene are LNHNV and YYDKDF (reference sequence). DNA of the CDR3: TGTGCCACCAGCGACCGGGACTGGTACAATGAGCAGTTCTTC. Translated: CATSDRDWYNEQFF.

This sequence joins TRBV6-5 and TRBJ2-7; possible D gene TRBD1, 5 bases. CDR3 size: 15 residues. Per the germline V gene, CDR1 is MNHEY and CDR2 is SVGAGI. Trimming took off 0 bases at V and 3 bases at J, with 12 bases between the two ends. CDR3 DNA sequence: TGTGCCAGCAGTTACTCGCCTAACAGGAACTACGAGCAGTACTTC. Residues: CASSYSPNRNYEQYF.

This clonotype came up a few times. The chain carries TRBV28 and TRBJ2-7; 7 nucleotides align to TRBD1. The CDR3 length is 14 residues. Germline assignment: CDR1 MDHEN and CDR2 SYDVKM. After removal of 5 bases from V and 6 bases from J, the junction contained 10 bases not matched to a gene. The CDR3 region has the DNA TGTGCCAGCAGTCCCCCCGGACAGGTCTTCGAGCAGTACTTC. Residues: CASSPPGQVFEQYF.